The clone carrying this T cell receptor beta chain has just one count. These data are taken from a study of blood T cell repertoires in COVID-19. Participants reported their clinical history, and cohort assignment relied on those reports. Only in-frame clones appear in the TCRdb table, and some are missing; sequencing was by immunoSEQ multiplex PCR. The data contain about 220,000 clones, approximately 82% of them seen just once; the ten biggest clones take up 15%. Germline V CDR1 and CDR2: KGHDR, SFDVKD. V gave up 3 bases and J gave up 3 bases, with 4 bases separating them. CDR3 length: 12 amino acids.

The chain joins TRBV24-1 to TRBJ1-1, with D hard to call. The receptor was isolated from a man aged 40-49 years who had recovered from COVID-19. Sequencing was carried out using PBMCs or T cells enriched from blood (not recorded which). CDR3 in amino acids: CATSDRHTEAFF. The CDR3 coding sequence is TGTGCCACCAGTGATCGTCACACTGAAGCTTTCTTT.